The entry that follows covers one T cell receptor (beta chain) sequence. Its specificity is not known. These data originate in a study of CD8+ T cells in alopecia areata. Study context: Tofacitinib dosing lasted 6 to 18 months, which was then followed by 6 months off drug. Severity in treated patients was scored by percentage of scalp area affected. Overall study findings and caveats: Throughout tofacitinib, many expanded lesional clones continued to persist in scalp and blood.

Germline CDR1 reads SGHTA; CDR2 reads FQGNSA. The CDR3 is 15 residues long. J gave up 9 bases and V 5 bases, and 7 bases lay outside the gene matches. Treatment noted: oral pan-JAK inhibitor, 5-10 mg twice daily. Those with alopecia areata gave lesional scalp punch biopsies and peripheral blood. The sequencing template was cDNA reverse transcribed from extracted RNA. Generated by immunoSEQ multiplex PCR, the TCRdb table keeps only in-frame clones and is missing some. Here the sample spans 200,000 to 250,000 clones, roughly two fifths being singletons. The receptor's source is a human donor with alopecia areata. This specimen was CD4+ T cells sorted from blood, taken around week 31, from a patient treated with tofacitinib. V gene TRBV7-2 combines with J gene TRBJ2-1, with 13 bases lining up with TRBD2. The CDR3 loop is CASSQGLAGAPEQFF. In DNA form, the CDR3 reads TGTGCCAGCAGCCAAGGACTAGCGGGAGCCCCTGAGCAGTTCTTC.